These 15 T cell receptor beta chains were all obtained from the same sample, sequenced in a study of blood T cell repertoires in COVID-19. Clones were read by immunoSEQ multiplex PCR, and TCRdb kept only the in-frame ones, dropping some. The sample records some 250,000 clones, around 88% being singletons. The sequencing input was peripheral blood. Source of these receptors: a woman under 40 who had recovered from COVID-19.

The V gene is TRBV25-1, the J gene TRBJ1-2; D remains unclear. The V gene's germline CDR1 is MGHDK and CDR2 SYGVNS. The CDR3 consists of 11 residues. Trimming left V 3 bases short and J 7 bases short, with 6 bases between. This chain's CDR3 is CASSDSFGYTF. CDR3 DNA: TGTGCCAGCAGTGACTCCTTTGGCTACACCTTC.

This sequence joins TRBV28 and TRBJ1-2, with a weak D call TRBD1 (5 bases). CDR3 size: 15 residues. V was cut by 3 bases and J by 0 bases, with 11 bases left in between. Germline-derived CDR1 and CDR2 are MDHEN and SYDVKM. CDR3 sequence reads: CASSFLRGANYGYTF. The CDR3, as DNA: TGTGCCAGCAGTTTTCTACGGGGGGCTAACTATGGCTACACCTTC.

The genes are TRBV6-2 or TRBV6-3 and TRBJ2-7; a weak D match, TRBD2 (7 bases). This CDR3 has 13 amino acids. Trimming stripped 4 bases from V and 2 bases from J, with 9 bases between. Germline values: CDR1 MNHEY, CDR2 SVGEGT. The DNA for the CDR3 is TGTGCCAGCAGTTCCGGGGGGCCCTACGAGCAGTACTTC. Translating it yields CASSSGGPYEQYF.

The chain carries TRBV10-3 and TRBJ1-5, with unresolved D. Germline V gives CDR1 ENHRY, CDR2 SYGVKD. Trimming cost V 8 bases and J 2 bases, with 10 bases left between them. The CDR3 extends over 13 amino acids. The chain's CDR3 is CAILDRGNQPQHF. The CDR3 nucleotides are TGTGCCATCTTGGATCGGGGCAATCAGCCCCAGCATTTT.

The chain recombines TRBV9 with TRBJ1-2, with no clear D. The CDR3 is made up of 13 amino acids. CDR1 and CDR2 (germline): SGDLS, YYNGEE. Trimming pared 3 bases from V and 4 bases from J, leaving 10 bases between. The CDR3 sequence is CASSGARGYGYTF. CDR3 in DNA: TGTGCCAGCAGCGGAGCCCGGGGCTATGGCTACACCTTC.

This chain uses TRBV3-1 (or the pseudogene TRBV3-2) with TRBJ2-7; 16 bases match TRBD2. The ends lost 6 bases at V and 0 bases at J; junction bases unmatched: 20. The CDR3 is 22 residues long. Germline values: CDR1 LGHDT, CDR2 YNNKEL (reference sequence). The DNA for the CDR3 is TGTGCCAGCAGGGAAACCGGGACTAGCGGGGGGGCGGTTCAGGGTGTCTCCTACGAGCAGTACTTC. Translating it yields CASRETGTSGGAVQGVSYEQYF.

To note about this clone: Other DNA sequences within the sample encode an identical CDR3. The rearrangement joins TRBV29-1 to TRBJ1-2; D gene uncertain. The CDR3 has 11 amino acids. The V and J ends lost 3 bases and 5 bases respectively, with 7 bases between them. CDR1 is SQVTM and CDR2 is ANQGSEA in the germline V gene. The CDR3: CSVEGRYGYTF. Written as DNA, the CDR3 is TGCAGCGTTGAGGGCAGATATGGCTACACCTTC.

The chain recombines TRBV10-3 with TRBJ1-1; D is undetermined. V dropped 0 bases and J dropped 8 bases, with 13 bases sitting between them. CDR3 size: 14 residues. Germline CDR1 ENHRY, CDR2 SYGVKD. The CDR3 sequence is CAISESKFGGEAFF. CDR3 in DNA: TGTGCCATCAGTGAGTCTAAGTTTGGAGGGGAAGCTTTCTTT.

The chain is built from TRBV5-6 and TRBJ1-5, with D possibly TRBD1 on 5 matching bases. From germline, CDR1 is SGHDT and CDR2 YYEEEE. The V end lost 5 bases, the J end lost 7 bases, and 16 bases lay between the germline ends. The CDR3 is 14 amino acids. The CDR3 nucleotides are TGTGCCAGCAGTTGGGGGACGGGGGGACAGCCCCAGCATTTT. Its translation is CASSWGTGGQPQHF.

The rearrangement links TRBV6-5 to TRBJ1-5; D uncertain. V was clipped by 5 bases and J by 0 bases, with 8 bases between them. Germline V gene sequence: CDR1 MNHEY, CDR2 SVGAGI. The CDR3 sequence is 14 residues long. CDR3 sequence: CASSPPGSNQPQHF. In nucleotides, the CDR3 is TGTGCCAGCAGTCCCCCCGGTAGCAATCAGCCCCAGCATTTT.

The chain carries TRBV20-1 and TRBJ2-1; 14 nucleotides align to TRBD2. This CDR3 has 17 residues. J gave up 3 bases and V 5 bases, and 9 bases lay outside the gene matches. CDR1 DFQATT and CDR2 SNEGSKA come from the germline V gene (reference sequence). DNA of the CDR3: TGCAGTGCTCGTGCCCCGGGACTAGCGGGGGACTACAATGAGCAGTTCTTC. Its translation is CSARAPGLAGDYNEQFF.

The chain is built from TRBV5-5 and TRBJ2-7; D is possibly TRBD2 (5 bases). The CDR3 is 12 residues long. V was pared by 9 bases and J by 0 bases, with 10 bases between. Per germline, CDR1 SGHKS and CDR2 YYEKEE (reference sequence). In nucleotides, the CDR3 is TGTGCCAAGTACCGGGGCTCCTACGAGCAGTACTTC. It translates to CAKYRGSYEQYF.

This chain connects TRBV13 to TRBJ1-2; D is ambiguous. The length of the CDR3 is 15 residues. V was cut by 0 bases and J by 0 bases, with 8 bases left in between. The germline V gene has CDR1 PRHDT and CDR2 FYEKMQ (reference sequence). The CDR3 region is CASSLGALPNYGYTF. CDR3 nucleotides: TGTGCCAGCAGCTTAGGGGCCCTGCCTAACTATGGCTACACCTTC.

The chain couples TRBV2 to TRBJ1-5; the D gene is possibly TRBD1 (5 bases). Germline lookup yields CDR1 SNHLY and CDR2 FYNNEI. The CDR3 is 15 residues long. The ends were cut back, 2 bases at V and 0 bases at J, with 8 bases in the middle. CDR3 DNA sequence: TGTGCCAGCAGTGAAACAGGCAGTAGCAATCAGCCCCAGCATTTT. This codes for CASSETGSSNQPQHF.

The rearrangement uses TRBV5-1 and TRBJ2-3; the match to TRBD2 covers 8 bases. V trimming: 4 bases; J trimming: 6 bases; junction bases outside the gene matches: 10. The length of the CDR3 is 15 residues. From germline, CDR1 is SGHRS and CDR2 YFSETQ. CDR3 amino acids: CASSQTGGGHDTQYF. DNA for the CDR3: TGCGCCAGCAGCCAAACGGGCGGGGGGCATGATACGCAGTATTTT.